This note documents a single T cell receptor (beta chain) sequence. Its specificity is not known. With V trimmed by 10 bases and J by 8 bases, 15 bases remained unmatched. Per the germline V gene, CDR1 is SNHLY and CDR2 is FYNNEI. The CDR3 runs 16 residues. The sample comes from a study of blood T cells in healthy people across ages. Study-level results: Diversity of TCR beta per million T cells declined in a roughly linear way with age.

PCR was performed a second time for about 7 to 11 cycles using a sample-barcoded 5' primer and a J-beta primer mix. TCRdb called the 5' RACE reads again in MiXCR, with one record for every CDR3 protein. This table holds more than 1.4 million distinct CDR3 sequences, about 40% found once. The specimen was blood. This TCR came from a woman under 30 in good health. V gene TRBV2 combines with J gene TRBJ2-3, with 13 bases fitting TRBD2. The CDR3 protein is CATSRTSGGPYGTQYF. Written as DNA, the CDR3 is TGTGCCACCTCTCGGACTAGCGGGGGACCCTACGGTACGCAGTATTTT.